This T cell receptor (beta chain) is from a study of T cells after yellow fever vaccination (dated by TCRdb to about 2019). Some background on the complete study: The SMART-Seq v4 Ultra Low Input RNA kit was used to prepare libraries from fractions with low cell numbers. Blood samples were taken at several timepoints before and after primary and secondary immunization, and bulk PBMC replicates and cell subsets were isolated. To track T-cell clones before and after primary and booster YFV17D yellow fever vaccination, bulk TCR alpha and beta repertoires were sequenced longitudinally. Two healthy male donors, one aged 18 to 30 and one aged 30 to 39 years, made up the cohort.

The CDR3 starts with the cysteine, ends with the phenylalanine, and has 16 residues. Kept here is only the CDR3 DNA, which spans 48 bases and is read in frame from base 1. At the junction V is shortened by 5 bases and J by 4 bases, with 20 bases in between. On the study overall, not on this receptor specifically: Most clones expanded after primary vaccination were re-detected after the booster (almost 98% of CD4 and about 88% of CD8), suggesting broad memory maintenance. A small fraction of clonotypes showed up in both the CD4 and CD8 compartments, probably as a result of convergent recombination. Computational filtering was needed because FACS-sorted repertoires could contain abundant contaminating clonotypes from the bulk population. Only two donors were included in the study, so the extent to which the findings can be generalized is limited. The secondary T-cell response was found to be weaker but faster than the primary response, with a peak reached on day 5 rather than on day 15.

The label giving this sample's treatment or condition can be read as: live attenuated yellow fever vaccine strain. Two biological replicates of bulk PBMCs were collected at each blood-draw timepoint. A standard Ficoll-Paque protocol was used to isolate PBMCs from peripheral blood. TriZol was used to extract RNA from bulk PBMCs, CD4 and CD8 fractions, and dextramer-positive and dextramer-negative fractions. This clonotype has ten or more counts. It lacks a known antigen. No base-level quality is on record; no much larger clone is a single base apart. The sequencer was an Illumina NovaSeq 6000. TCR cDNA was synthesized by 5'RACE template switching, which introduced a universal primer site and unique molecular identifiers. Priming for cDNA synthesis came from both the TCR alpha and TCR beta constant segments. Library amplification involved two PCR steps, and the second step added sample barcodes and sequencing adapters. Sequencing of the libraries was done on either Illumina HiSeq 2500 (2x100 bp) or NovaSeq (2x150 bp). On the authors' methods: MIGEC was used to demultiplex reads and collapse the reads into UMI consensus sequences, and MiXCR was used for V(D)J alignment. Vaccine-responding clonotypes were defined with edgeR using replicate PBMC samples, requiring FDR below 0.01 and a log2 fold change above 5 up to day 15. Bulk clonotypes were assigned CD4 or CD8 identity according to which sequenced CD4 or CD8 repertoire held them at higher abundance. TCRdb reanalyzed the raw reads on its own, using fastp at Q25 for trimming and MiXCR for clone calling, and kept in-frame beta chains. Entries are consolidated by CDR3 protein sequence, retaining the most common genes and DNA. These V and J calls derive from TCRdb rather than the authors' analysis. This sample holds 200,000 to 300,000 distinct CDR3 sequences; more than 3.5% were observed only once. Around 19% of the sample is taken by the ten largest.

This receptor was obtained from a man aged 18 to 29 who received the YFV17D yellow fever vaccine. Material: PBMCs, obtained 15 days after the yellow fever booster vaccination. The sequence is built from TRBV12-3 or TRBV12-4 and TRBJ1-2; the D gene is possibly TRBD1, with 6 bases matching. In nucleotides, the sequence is TGTGCCAGCAGTCCATGGACAGAGATTTATCCCTATGGCTACACCTTC. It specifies CASSPWTEIYPYGYTF.